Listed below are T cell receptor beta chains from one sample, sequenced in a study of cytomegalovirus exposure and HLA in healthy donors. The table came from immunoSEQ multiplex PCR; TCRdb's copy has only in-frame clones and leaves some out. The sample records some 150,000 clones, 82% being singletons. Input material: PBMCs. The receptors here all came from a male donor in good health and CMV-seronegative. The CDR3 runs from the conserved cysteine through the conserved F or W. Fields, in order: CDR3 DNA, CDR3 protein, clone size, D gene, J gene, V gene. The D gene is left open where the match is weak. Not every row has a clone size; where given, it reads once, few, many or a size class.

TGTGCCAGCAGCCCGATGAGGACAGTCACAGATACGCAGTATTTT | CASSPMRTVTDTQYF | NA | NA | TRBJ2-3 | TRBV9
TGTGCCACCGGTGGGGGACAGAGCCCTTACGAGCAGTACTTC | CATGGGQSPYEQYF | NA | TRBD1 | TRBJ2-7 | TRBV10-3
TGTGCTAGTGGTTTGGCCCCACAGGGACAGGTCGCAAAATGGGGTTCACCCCTCCACTTT | CASGLAPQGQVAKWGSPLHF | NA | TRBD1 | TRBJ1-6 | TRBV12-5
TGTGCCAGCAGTCACGGGGAGGGGCTGGGGAATGAGCAGTTCTTC | CASSHGEGLGNEQFF | NA | TRBD2 | TRBJ2-1 | TRBV6-1
TGTTCCAGCAGCTTGACAGGGGATAGTTCAGATACGCAGTATTTT | CSSSLTGDSSDTQYF | NA | TRBD1 | TRBJ2-3 | TRBV7-9
TGCGCCAGCAGCCCCGCAGGGGATGGTGGCTACACCTTC | CASSPAGDGGYTF | NA | NA | TRBJ1-2 | TRBV5-1
TGTGCCAGCAGCCCGCCAAACGCAGGGTCTGGGGCCAACGTCCTGACTTTC | CASSPPNAGSGANVLTF | NA | NA | TRBJ2-6 | TRBV7-3
TGTGCCAGCAGTAAGGGACAGGGCAATCAGCCCCAGCATTTT | CASSKGQGNQPQHF | NA | TRBD1 | TRBJ1-5 | TRBV27
TGTGCCAGCAGTTACTCTTCAGGCGACTATGGCTACACCTTC | CASSYSSGDYGYTF | NA | NA | TRBJ1-2 | TRBV6-5
TGCGCCAGCAGTGAGTCGTCGGAGCTGGAGGGCTACACCTTC | CASSESSELEGYTF | NA | NA | TRBJ1-2 | TRBV10-2
TGTGCCAGCAGTTTACGGGCGGGGGGGCCCAATGAGCAGTTCTTC | CASSLRAGGPNEQFF | NA | TRBD2 | TRBJ2-1 | TRBV27
TGTGCCATCAGTGAAGAAGCGGGAGGGGTCTACAATGAGCAGTTCTTC | CAISEEAGGVYNEQFF | NA | TRBD2 | TRBJ2-1 | TRBV10-3
TGTGCCAGCAGCCAAGTAAGCGGACCAACGGGCGAGCAGTACTTC | CASSQVSGPTGEQYF | NA | NA | TRBJ2-7 | TRBV14
TGTGCCAGCAGCCAGGCCAGGGCAGGGGAGACCCAGTACTTC | CASSQARAGETQYF | NA | NA | TRBJ2-5 | TRBV9
TGTGCCAGCTCACCGGGACTGAATGAAAAACTGTTTTTT | CASSPGLNEKLFF | NA | NA | TRBJ1-4 | TRBV18
TGTGCCAGCAGTCCCCTGACAGACTACGAGCAGTACTTC | CASSPLTDYEQYF | NA | NA | TRBJ2-7 | TRBV28
TGTGCCAGCAGTTTACGACTGACTAATGAAAAACTGTTTTTT | CASSLRLTNEKLFF | NA | NA | TRBJ1-4 | TRBV27
TGTGCCAGCAGTGAAGACAGGAAGACGCCCCAGCATTTT | CASSEDRKTPQHF | NA | NA | TRBJ1-5 | TRBV28
TGCGCCAGCAGGGCGGACAGTGCTTCGGATACGCAGTATTTT | CASRADSASDTQYF | NA | NA | TRBJ2-3 | TRBV5-1
TGTGCCAGCAGCCAAGATCTTAGGGGGCAGGGGACCCAGTACTTC | CASSQDLRGQGTQYF | NA | TRBD1 | TRBJ2-5 | TRBV14
TGTGCCAGTAAGCCCGGACACCCAGCTCTTGAAGCTTTCTTT | CASKPGHPALEAFF | NA | NA | TRBJ1-1 | TRBV19
TGCGCCAGCAGCTTGTTTCCGGACATGAACACTGAAGCTTTCTTT | CASSLFPDMNTEAFF | NA | NA | TRBJ1-1 | TRBV5-1
TGTGCCAGCAGCCCCAGGACTAGCGGGGGGGAGACCTCCTACGAGCAGTACTTC | CASSPRTSGGETSYEQYF | few | TRBD2 | TRBJ2-7 | TRBV7-9
TGTGCCAGCCGCAGGACAGGGGTGAACACTGAAGCTTTCTTT | CASRRTGVNTEAFF | NA | TRBD1 | TRBJ1-1 | TRBV6-5
TGCGCCAGCAGCCCAGCGGGGATCGCAGATACGCAGTATTTT | CASSPAGIADTQYF | NA | TRBD2 | TRBJ2-3 | TRBV4-1
TGTGCCAGCAGGAGAGGACAGGGAGAAAACACCATATATTTT | CASRRGQGENTIYF | NA | TRBD1 | TRBJ1-3 | TRBV6-1
TGCAGCGTGGGGACAGGGGGTGTCGATCAGCCCCAGCATTTT | CSVGTGGVDQPQHF | NA | TRBD1 | TRBJ1-5 | TRBV29-1
TGCGCCAGCAGCTTAGGGTCAGGCACCTACTTCGGGGCTGAAGCTTTCTTT | CASSLGSGTYFGAEAFF | NA | NA | TRBJ1-1 | TRBV5-1
TGTGCCTGGAGTCCACAGGCCGCTTACGAGCAGTACTTC | CAWSPQAAYEQYF | NA | NA | TRBJ2-7 | TRBV30
TGTTCCAGCAGCCTGATAGATGGCTACACCTTC | CSSSLIDGYTF | NA | NA | TRBJ1-2 | TRBV7-9
TGTGCCAGTAGTGGGCTAGCGGTCGCCGGGGAGCTGTTTTTT | CASSGLAVAGELFF | NA | TRBD2 | TRBJ2-2 | TRBV19
TGTGCCAGCAGTGTTATGGAGAACAGGGTAGCCTACGAGCAGTACTTC | CASSVMENRVAYEQYF | few | NA | TRBJ2-7 | TRBV28
TGTGCCAGCAGCCACCGGACAGGGGAGAAGGGGGCTTTCTTT | CASSHRTGEKGAFF | few | TRBD1 | TRBJ1-1 | TRBV7-3
TGTGCCTGGAGCCCAGAGGCCTCGGGGCAGTTCTTC | CAWSPEASGQFF | NA | NA | TRBJ2-1 | TRBV30
TGTGCCAGCTCACCAGTGGCAGACTCTGGGGCCAACGTCCTGACTTTC | CASSPVADSGANVLTF | few | NA | TRBJ2-6 | TRBV18
TGTGCCACTTTGGGACAGCGGGAGGGCCGGTACGAGCAGTACTTC | CATLGQREGRYEQYF | NA | TRBD2 | TRBJ2-7 | TRBV19
TGTGCCAGCAGCTTAGGGGTGACAGAAAGATTTGAAGCTTTCTTT | CASSLGVTERFEAFF | NA | NA | TRBJ1-1 | TRBV7-8
TGTGCCACCCATGACAGGGACACCGGGGAGCTGTTTTTT | CATHDRDTGELFF | few | TRBD1 | TRBJ2-2 | TRBV19
TGTGCCAGCAGCTTGGCCGGACAGGGCGGCAATGAAAAACTGTTTTTT | CASSLAGQGGNEKLFF | NA | TRBD1 | TRBJ1-4 | TRBV5-4
TGCGCCAGCAGCCCCAATCCGTCAAAAAAGACAGGCTACACCTTC | CASSPNPSKKTGYTF | NA | NA | TRBJ1-2 | TRBV5-1
TGTGCCAGCAAGCAGGGGCCGGGAAATTCACCCCTCCACTTT | CASKQGPGNSPLHF | few | NA | TRBJ1-6 | TRBV2
TGTGCCAGCAGCTTGAATGGGGGGTTAAGGTATGGCTACACCTTC | CASSLNGGLRYGYTF | NA | NA | TRBJ1-2 | TRBV5-6
TGTGCCAGCAGCTCCGAGCTAGCGGGAGGAGGGAATGAGCAGTTCTTC | CASSSELAGGGNEQFF | NA | TRBD2 | TRBJ2-1 | TRBV7-2
TGTGCCAGCAAGTCCTGGACTAGCGGCCAATACACCGGGGAGCTGTTTTTT | CASKSWTSGQYTGELFF | NA | TRBD2 | TRBJ2-2 | TRBV11-2
TGCGCCAGCAGCTTGCAGGGTGATGGCTACACCTTC | CASSLQGDGYTF | NA | NA | TRBJ1-2 | TRBV5-1
TGTGCCAGCAGCTTGGCCCCCGCGGGGGGCACAGATACGCAGTATTTT | CASSLAPAGGTDTQYF | NA | TRBD2 | TRBJ2-3 | TRBV5-4
TGTGCCAGCAGCCGGAGTGGGGCGATTACTGAAGCTTTCTTT | CASSRSGAITEAFF | NA | NA | TRBJ1-1 | TRBV14
TGCGCCAGCAGCCAATCCCAGGTGGGAGGTCCCAGCACAGATACGCAGTATTTT | CASSQSQVGGPSTDTQYF | NA | NA | TRBJ2-3 | TRBV4-1
TGTGCCAGCAGGCCACTAGCGGGGGTGACCCTAGCCAAAAACATTCAGTACTTC | CASRPLAGVTLAKNIQYF | NA | TRBD2 | TRBJ2-4 | TRBV2
TGCGCCAGCAGCTTGGGGGCAGGGCCAGACGAGCAGTACTTC | CASSLGAGPDEQYF | once | NA | TRBJ2-7 | TRBV5-1
TGTGCCAGCAGCCTACAAGGACAGTATAATTCACCCCTCCACTTT | CASSLQGQYNSPLHF | NA | NA | TRBJ1-6 | TRBV7-9
TGTTCCAGCAGCCCACAGGGCAGGGCCGAAAACACTGAAGCTTTCTTT | CSSSPQGRAENTEAFF | NA | NA | TRBJ1-1 | TRBV7-9
TGTGCCAGCTCACCCCTCCTCGAGGGTCTTGGGGCCAACGTCCTGACTTTC | CASSPLLEGLGANVLTF | NA | NA | TRBJ2-6 | TRBV18
TGTGCCAGCAGTTTATCTGCGGGGAATCGTCCCGGAACTAATGAAAAACTGTTTTTT | CASSLSAGNRPGTNEKLFF | few | NA | TRBJ1-4 | TRBV27
TGTGCCAGCAGTATTTGGACTAGCGGGGGATCGGAGACCCAGTACTTC | CASSIWTSGGSETQYF | once | TRBD2 | TRBJ2-5 | TRBV27
TGCGCCAGCAGCCTTAGCGGGGTCTCCTACAATGAGCAGTTCTTC | CASSLSGVSYNEQFF | NA | TRBD2 | TRBJ2-1 | TRBV5-1
TGTGCCAGCAGCCCCACCGCGGGGGTAGGGGGTGAAGCTTTCTTT | CASSPTAGVGGEAFF | NA | NA | TRBJ1-1 | TRBV7-3
TGTGCCAGCAGATCCTTTGGTGGGCAGTCCGGCTCACCCCTCCACTTT | CASRSFGGQSGSPLHF | NA | NA | TRBJ1-6 | TRBV11-2
TGTGCCAGCAGCAAGGGACAGGGGGCGACCGGCTACACCTTC | CASSKGQGATGYTF | NA | TRBD1 | TRBJ1-2 | TRBV7-8
TGTGCCAGCAGAAGACAGCCCGGAAACACCATATATTTT | CASRRQPGNTIYF | NA | NA | TRBJ1-3 | TRBV6-1